These T cell receptor beta chains were read from a single sample in a study of T cell repertoires in cytomegalovirus infection. Each CDR3 protein is one row after TCRdb ran MiXCR on the reads. The table lists nearly 450,000 distinct CDR3 sequences, approximately 30% of them singletons, with roughly 15% in the top ten. The sequenced sample consisted of PBMCs. The receptor source for this set is a human donor in good health (CMV status not recorded). Some clones in this sample may be carry-over from other donors' samples. Each CDR3 is given with its conserved first and last residue. Each record gives: J gene, V gene, CDR3 protein.

TRBJ1-2	TRBV5-6	CASSLAGQPPWGYTF
TRBJ2-3	TRBV7-2	CASSLAAPGSTDTQYF
TRBJ2-3	TRBV28	CASSTRLVGADTQYF
TRBJ1-1	TRBV19	CASSTLETVKNTEAYF
TRBJ2-3	TRBV5-4	CASSPNLSPDTQYF
TRBJ1-4	TRBV7-6	CASSLGSGAINEKLFF
TRBJ1-1	TRBV12-3/TRBV12-4	CASFRVKNTEAFF
TRBJ2-3	TRBV5-8	CASSLGDPRTDTQYF
TRBJ2-1	TRBV28	CASRTYDNHYNEQFF
TRBJ1-6	TRBV7-6	CASSLLQLNSPLHF
TRBJ1-6	TRBV4-3	CASSQGTGVGSPLHF
TRBJ2-5	TRBV7-3	CASSLQGGRHHGQETQYF
TRBJ1-5	TRBV7-2	CASSLQGELGNQPQHF
TRBJ1-1	TRBV12-3/TRBV12-4	CASSLGDRGGPEAFF
TRBJ2-4	TRBV4-1	CASSPIGTSGHIQYF
TRBJ2-1	TRBV6-5	CASSRAGGSSYNEQFF
TRBJ2-7	TRBV11-2	CASSFYLGDYEQYF
TRBJ1-2	TRBV20-1	CSAPELAANYGYTF